Given below is one T cell receptor (beta chain) in context. What it binds is not known. The sample is drawn from a study of T cell responses to AZD1222 COVID-19 vaccine. Study findings and constraints: Clonal diversity may have been underestimated in mostly white British donors.

The data were produced by immunoSEQ multiplex PCR, yet TCRdb's version contains in-frame clones alone and is incomplete. The sample records roughly 140,000 clones, about 93% being singletons. V shed 3 bases and J shed 4 bases, with 10 bases lying between them. CDR1 and CDR2 from the germline V gene are KGHSH and LQKENI. This CDR3 has 13 amino acids. The sequence derives from an adult in good health. V usage is TRBV18 and J usage is TRBJ2-7; the D is unclear. Specimen: peripheral blood, collected on day 0 of AZD1222 vaccination. CDR3 residues: CASSPRTRYEQYF. The CDR3 nucleotides read TGTGCCAGCTCACCGCGTACTCGATACGAGCAGTACTTC.